This T cell receptor beta chain was profiled in a study of blood T cell repertoires in COVID-19. Participants reported their clinical history, and cohort assignment relied on those reports. Exposed volunteers were people who met a COVID-19 case within 2 weeks before study entry. The CDR3 has 15 amino acids. Germline CDR1 is SGHRS and CDR2 is YFSETQ. J gave up 6 bases and V 4 bases, and 8 bases lay outside the gene matches. Sequencing was performed with immunoSEQ multiplex PCR; in TCRdb, only in-frame clones are kept and a portion is missing. The sample yields hundreds of thousands of clones, 85% to 90% seen once.

Input material: PBMCs or T cells enriched from blood (not recorded which). The sequence was collected from a woman between 45 and 65 years old who had been exposed to COVID-19. V and J are TRBV5-1 and TRBJ2-1, with 9 nucleotides matching TRBD1. Here the CDR3 reads CASSTGTGTFNEQFF. As DNA, the CDR3 is TGCGCCAGCAGCACCGGGACAGGGACATTCAATGAGCAGTTCTTC.